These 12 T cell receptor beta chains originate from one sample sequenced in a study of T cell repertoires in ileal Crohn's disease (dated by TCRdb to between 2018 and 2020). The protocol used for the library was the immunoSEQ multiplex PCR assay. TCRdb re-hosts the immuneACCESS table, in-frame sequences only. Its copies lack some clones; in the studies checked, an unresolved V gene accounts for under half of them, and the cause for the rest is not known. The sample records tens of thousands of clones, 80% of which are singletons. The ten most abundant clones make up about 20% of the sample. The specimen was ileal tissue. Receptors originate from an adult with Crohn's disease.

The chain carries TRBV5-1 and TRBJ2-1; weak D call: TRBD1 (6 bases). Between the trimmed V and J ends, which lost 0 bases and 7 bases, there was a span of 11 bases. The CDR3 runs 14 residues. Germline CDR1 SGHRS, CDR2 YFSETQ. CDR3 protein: CASSLEGVGNEQFF. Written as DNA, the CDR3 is TGCGCCAGCAGCTTGGAGGGGGTGGGGAATGAGCAGTTCTTC.

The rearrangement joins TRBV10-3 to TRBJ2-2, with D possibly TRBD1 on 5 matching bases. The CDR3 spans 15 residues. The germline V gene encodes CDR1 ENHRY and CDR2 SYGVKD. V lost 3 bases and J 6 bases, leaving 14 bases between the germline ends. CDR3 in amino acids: CAISDSHRIPGELFF. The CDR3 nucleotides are TGTGCCATCAGTGATTCTCACAGGATCCCCGGGGAGCTGTTTTTT.

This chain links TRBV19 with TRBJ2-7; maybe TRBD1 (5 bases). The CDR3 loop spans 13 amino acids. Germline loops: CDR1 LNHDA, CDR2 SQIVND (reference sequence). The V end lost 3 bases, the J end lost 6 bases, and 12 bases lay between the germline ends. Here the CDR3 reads CASSITQGTEQYF. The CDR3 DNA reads TGTGCCAGTAGTATTACGCAGGGTACCGAGCAGTACTTC. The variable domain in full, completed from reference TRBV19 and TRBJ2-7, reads DGGITQSPKYLFRKEGQNVTLSCEQNLNHDAMYWYRQDPGQGLRLIYYSQIVNDFQKGDIAEGYSVSREKKESFPLTVTSAQKNPTAFYLCASSITQGTEQYFGPGTRLTVT.

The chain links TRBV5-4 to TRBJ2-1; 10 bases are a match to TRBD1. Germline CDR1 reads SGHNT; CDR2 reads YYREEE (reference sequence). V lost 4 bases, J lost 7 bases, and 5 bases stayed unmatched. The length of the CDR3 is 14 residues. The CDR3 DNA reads TGTGCCAGCAGCGACAGGGGGCGCAGGAATGAGCAGTTCTTC. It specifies CASSDRGRRNEQFF.

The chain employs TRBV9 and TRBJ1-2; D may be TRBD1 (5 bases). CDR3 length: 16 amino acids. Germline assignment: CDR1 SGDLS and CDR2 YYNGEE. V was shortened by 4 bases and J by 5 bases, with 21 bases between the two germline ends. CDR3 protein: CASSPQVGGTVYGYTF. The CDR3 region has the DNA TGTGCCAGCAGCCCCCAAGTTGGGGGGACGGTATATGGCTACACCTTC.

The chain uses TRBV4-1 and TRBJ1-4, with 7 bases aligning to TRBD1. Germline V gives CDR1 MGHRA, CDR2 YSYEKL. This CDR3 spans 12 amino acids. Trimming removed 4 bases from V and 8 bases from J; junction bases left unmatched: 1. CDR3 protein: CASSPDREKLFF. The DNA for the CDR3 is TGCGCCAGCAGCCCGGACAGGGAAAAACTGTTTTTT.

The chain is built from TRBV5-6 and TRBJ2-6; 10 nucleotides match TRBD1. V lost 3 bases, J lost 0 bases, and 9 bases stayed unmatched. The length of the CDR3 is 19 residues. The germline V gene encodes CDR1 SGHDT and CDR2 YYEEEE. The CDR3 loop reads CASSSIWTGGVSGANVLTF. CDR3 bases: TGTGCCAGCAGCTCAATATGGACAGGGGGAGTCTCTGGGGCCAACGTCCTGACTTTC.

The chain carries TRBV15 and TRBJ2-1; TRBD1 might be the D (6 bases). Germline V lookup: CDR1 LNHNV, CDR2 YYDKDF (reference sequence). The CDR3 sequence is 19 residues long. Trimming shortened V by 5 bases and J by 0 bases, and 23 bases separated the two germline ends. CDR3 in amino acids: CATSGGWSEITSSYNEQFF. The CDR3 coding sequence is TGTGCCACCAGCGGGGGCTGGTCAGAAATAACGAGCTCCTACAATGAGCAGTTCTTC.

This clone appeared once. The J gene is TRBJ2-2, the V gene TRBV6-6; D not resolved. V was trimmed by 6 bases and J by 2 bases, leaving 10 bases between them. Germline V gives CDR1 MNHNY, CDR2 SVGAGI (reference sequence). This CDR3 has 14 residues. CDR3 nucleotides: TGTGCCAGCAGCTTGTTAGAAAACACCGGGGAGCTGTTTTTT. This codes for CASSLLENTGELFF.

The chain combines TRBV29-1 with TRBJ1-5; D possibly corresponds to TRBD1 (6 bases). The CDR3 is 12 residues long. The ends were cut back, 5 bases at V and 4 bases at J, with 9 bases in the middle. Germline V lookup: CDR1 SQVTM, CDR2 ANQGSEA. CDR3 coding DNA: TGCAGCGTTAGGGACAAAAATCAGCCCCAGCATTTT. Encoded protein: CSVRDKNQPQHF.

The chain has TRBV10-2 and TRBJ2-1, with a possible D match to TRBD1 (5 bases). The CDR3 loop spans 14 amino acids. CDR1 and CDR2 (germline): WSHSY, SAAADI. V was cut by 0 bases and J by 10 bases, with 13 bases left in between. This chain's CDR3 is CASSESLRQGEQFF. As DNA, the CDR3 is TGCGCCAGCAGTGAGTCCCTGCGCCAGGGCGAGCAGTTCTTC.

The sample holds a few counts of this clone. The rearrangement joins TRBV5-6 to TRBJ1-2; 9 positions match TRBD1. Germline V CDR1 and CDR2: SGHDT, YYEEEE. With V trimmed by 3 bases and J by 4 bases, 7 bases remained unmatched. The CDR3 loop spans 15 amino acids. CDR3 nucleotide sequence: TGTGCCAGCAGCTATATCGACAGGGGGGCCTATGGCTACACCTTC. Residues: CASSYIDRGAYGYTF.